This TCR beta chain is from a study of blood T cell repertoires in COVID-19. V gave up 2 bases and J gave up 5 bases; unmatched junction bases: 7. CDR3 length: 14 amino acids. CDR1 is SGHRS, CDR2 YFSETQ, per germline. Assay used: immunoSEQ multiplex PCR; TCRdb lists only in-frame clones, some missing. Of some 75,000 clones in the sample, 70% to 90% are singletons; the top ten hold more than 2.5%. This clone was recorded a few times. Source material: peripheral blood. The J gene is TRBJ2-7, the V gene TRBV5-1, with TRBD1 matching over 7 bases. The TCR sequence derives from a man between 65 and 85 years old with active or convalescent COVID-19. The CDR3 loop reads CASSFGQAVNEQYF. Written as DNA, the CDR3 is TGCGCCAGCAGCTTCGGACAGGCTGTGAACGAGCAGTACTTC.